Reported below is one T cell receptor (beta chain). The data stem from a study of blood T cell repertoires in COVID-19. Study-wide background: Acute and convalescent COVID-19 specimens originated in the United States, Italy and Spain. Sample material is recorded as cDNA or gDNA derived from T cells, B-cell-depleted T cells, or PBMCs.

In Seattle, patients joined the study during active infection and were tracked longitudinally. Authors' analysis steps: From reference gene primer amplification, estimates of nucleated cell counts were derived. TCRdb's table, derived via immunoSEQ multiplex PCR, lists solely in-frame clones and lacks some. That table furnishes V, J and clone size, whereas the DNA furnished D and trimming. The table includes 100,000 to 150,000 clones, roughly nine tenths detected once. This CDR3 contains 16 residues. V was shortened by 5 bases and J by 2 bases, with 16 bases between the two germline ends. Germline CDR1 reads PRHDT; CDR2 reads FYEKMQ (reference sequence).

Sequencing was carried out using peripheral blood. The TCR sequence derives from an older woman with COVID-19, enrolled during active disease. V and J are TRBV13 and TRBJ1-3; D might be TRBD1 (6 bases). As DNA, the CDR3 is TGTGCCAGCAGCGAGATATCTACAGGGACTGGAAACACCATATATTTT. This encodes CASSEISTGTGNTIYF.